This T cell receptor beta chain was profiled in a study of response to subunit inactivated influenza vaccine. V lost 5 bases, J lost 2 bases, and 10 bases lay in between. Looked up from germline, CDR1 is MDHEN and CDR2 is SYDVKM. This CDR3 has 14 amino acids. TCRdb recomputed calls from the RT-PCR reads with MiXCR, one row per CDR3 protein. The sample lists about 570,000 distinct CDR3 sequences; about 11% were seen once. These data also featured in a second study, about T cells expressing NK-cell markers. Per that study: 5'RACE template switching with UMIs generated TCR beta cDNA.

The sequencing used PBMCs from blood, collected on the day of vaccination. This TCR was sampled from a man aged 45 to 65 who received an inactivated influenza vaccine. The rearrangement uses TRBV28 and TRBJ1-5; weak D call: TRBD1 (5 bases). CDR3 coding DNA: TGTGCCAGCAGTCCCAGGGAGGGCAATCAGCCCCAGCATTTT. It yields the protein CASSPREGNQPQHF.